The source of this T cell receptor beta chain is a study of a mutant IDH1 vaccine in newly diagnosed glioma. Study-level background: The start of vaccination came 4-6 weeks after radiotherapy alone, or with temozolomide cycles. Patients under treatment included approximately 60% males and roughly 40% females and had a mean age of approximately 40 years. Patients arrived already treated with radiotherapy, temozolomide, or both, most having had both.

CDR1 and CDR2 from the germline V gene are MNHEY and SMNVEV (reference sequence). With 5 bases clipped from V and 6 bases from J, the junction kept 5 bases outside the gene matches. The CDR3 totals 13 residues. Time point described: week 23, last vaccination. Every single dose of the vaccine, 300 ug of mutant IDH1 20-mer peptide, came with topical imiquimod. Here immunoSEQ multiplex PCR was the method, and the copy in TCRdb shows in-frame clones only, minus some. The sample shows approximately 81,000 clones, approximately 85% of them seen only once. This clone has only one observation. As yet, its antigen is unknown.

The specimen comprised PBMCs, sampled from a glioma patient whose treatment included an IDH1 peptide vaccine. The J gene is TRBJ2-5, the V gene TRBV27, with 8 bases identical to TRBD1. This TCR was recovered from a man aged 25-45 years with glioma. Some clones in this sample may be carry-over from other donors' samples. The CDR3 region has the DNA TGTGCCAGCAGTCTTACAGGGGGGAAGACCCAGTACTTC. Translated: CASSLTGGKTQYF.